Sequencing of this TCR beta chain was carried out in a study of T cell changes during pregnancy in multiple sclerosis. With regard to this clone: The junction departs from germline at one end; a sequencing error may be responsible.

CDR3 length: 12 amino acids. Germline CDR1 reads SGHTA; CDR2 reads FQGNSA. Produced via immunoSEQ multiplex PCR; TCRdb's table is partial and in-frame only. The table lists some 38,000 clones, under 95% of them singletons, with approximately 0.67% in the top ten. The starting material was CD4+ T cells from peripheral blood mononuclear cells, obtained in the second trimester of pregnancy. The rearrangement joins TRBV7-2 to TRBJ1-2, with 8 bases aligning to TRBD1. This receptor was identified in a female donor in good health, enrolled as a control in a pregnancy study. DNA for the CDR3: TGTGCCTGCAGGGGGCCAGGCTATGGCTACACCTTC. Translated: CACRGPGYGYTF.